A selection of T cell receptor beta chains follows, all from one sample in a study of cytomegalovirus exposure and HLA in healthy donors. Repertoires were generated with immunoSEQ multiplex PCR, while TCRdb's copy carries only in-frame clones and drops some. The sample has over 100,000 clones, roughly 89% seen once; the top ten hold 1% to 1.5%. The sequenced sample consisted of PBMCs. These receptors originate from a woman under 30 in good health and CMV-seronegative. CDR3s include the opening cysteine and the closing phenylalanine or tryptophan. The D gene is left open where the match is weak. Size is omitted from some rows. Given values are once, few, many or a class for expanded clones.

V gene	D gene	clone size	J gene	CDR3 DNA	CDR3 protein
TRBV27	TRBD2	NA	TRBJ2-3	TGTGCCAGCAGTTTACGCCCATTACTAGCGGGAAGCACAGATACGCAGTATTTT	CASSLRPLLAGSTDTQYF
TRBV11-2	NA	NA	TRBJ2-2	TGTGCCAGCAGCCTCTATTCCTTGCGGGGGCCCCCCGGGGAGCTGTTTTTT	CASSLYSLRGPPGELFF
TRBV19	TRBD2	NA	TRBJ2-2	TGTGCCAGTAGTAAAGGACTAGCTTCTGACACCGGGGAGCTGTTTTTT	CASSKGLASDTGELFF
TRBV6-6	TRBD2	NA	TRBJ2-7	TGTGCCAGCAGTAGGGTAGGCGGGGGGCCCTTGATCGAGCAGTACTTC	CASSRVGGGPLIEQYF
TRBV10-1	NA	NA	TRBJ2-5	TGCGCCAGCAGCCGTCACGGGAAGGGGACCCAGTACTTC	CASSRHGKGTQYF
TRBV10-3	TRBD2	once	TRBJ2-3	TGTGCCATCAGTCGACAGCGGGGGGCCTCGGATACGCAGTATTTT	CAISRQRGASDTQYF
TRBV6-5	TRBD1	NA	TRBJ1-2	TGTGCCAGCAGTTACTCGTCAGGGGGGAACTATGGCTACACCTTC	CASSYSSGGNYGYTF
TRBV5-1	TRBD2	NA	TRBJ2-3	TGCGCCAGCAGTTATCTCGGGACTAGCGGCACAGATACGCAGTATTTT	CASSYLGTSGTDTQYF
TRBV2	NA	NA	TRBJ2-3	TGTGCCGGATGCAGGGAAAGCACAGATACGCAGTATTTT	CAGCRESTDTQYF
TRBV2	NA	NA	TRBJ2-5	TGTGCCAGCAGTGAAGCGCTTGGCGGGGAGTACTTC	CASSEALGGEYF
TRBV11-2	NA	NA	TRBJ1-1	TGTGCCAGCAGCCCTAGGGCGGGTGTGAACACTGAAGCTTTCTTT	CASSPRAGVNTEAFF
TRBV2	NA	once	TRBJ2-7	TGTGCCGGGGGCATTGAGGCGGTATCCTCCGAGCAGTACTTC	CAGGIEAVSSEQYF
TRBV7-3	NA	NA	TRBJ1-1	TGTGCCAGCAGCTTAGTGTGGGGGGGCACTGAAGCTTTCTTT	CASSLVWGGTEAFF
TRBV18	NA	NA	TRBJ1-2	TGTGCCAGCTCACCCCGGGGTGAGGGCTACACCTTC	CASSPRGEGYTF
TRBV14	TRBD1	NA	TRBJ2-1	TGTGCCAGCAGCCAAGATTCTCTTGTGGACAGGGATAAGGGTGAGCAGTTCTTC	CASSQDSLVDRDKGEQFF
TRBV2	NA	few	TRBJ1-5	TGTGCCAGCAGCCCAGGGGTTCAGCCCCAGCATTTT	CASSPGVQPQHF
TRBV2	NA	NA	TRBJ1-2	TGTGCCAGCAGCCCTGAGAGAGTTGGGGAGGACTATGGCTACACCTTC	CASSPERVGEDYGYTF
TRBV19	NA	NA	TRBJ1-1	TGTGCCAGTAGTATTTGGGGCCGCATGAACACTGAAGCTTTCTTT	CASSIWGRMNTEAFF
TRBV5-6	NA	few	TRBJ2-2	TGTGCCAGCAGCCCATGGAACACCGGGGAGCTGTTTTTT	CASSPWNTGELFF
TRBV27	NA	few	TRBJ1-6	TGTGCCAGCAGCGACGACAGACGTTATAATTCACCCCTCCACTTT	CASSDDRRYNSPLHF
TRBV5-1	NA	NA	TRBJ1-1	TGCGCCAGCAGCTTGGAATACCTGACAGGGAACACTGAAGCTTTCTTT	CASSLEYLTGNTEAFF
TRBV18	NA	NA	TRBJ2-5	TGTGCCAGCTCTACGGCCGGGGTCACCCAAGAGACCCAGTACTTC	CASSTAGVTQETQYF
TRBV18	TRBD1	once	TRBJ1-1	TGTGCCAGCTCACCAGGGACAGCGGAGTCTGAAGCTTTCTTT	CASSPGTAESEAFF
TRBV15	NA	NA	TRBJ1-1	TGTGCCACCAGCAGAGATTCACAGGGGAACACTGAAGCTTTCTTT	CATSRDSQGNTEAFF
TRBV10-3	TRBD2	NA	TRBJ2-1	TGTGCCATCAGTGACCCTAGCGGGGGATCCTACAATGAGCAGTTCTTC	CAISDPSGGSYNEQFF
TRBV7-9	NA	NA	TRBJ2-7	TGTGCCAGCAGCCACTCTTTCGCCTCCTACGAGCAGTACTTC	CASSHSFASYEQYF
TRBV7-2	TRBD2	NA	TRBJ2-1	TGTGCCAGCACCGGTCGCGGGGGTCCCTACAATGAGCAGTTCTTC	CASTGRGGPYNEQFF
TRBV18	NA	NA	TRBJ1-1	TGTGCCAGCTCACCGGGGAGGGCTGAAGCTTTCTTT	CASSPGRAEAFF
TRBV5-1	NA	NA	TRBJ2-3	TGCGCCAGCAAGGGGGAGAATACGCAGTATTTT	CASKGENTQYF
TRBV7-8	NA	NA	TRBJ1-2	TGTGCCAGCAGCCCCCGTTTATCGGGGGAAGGCTACACCTTC	CASSPRLSGEGYTF
TRBV5-1	NA	NA	TRBJ1-2	TGCGCCAGCAGCTTGAGTTCTATTAGCTACACCTTC	CASSLSSISYTF